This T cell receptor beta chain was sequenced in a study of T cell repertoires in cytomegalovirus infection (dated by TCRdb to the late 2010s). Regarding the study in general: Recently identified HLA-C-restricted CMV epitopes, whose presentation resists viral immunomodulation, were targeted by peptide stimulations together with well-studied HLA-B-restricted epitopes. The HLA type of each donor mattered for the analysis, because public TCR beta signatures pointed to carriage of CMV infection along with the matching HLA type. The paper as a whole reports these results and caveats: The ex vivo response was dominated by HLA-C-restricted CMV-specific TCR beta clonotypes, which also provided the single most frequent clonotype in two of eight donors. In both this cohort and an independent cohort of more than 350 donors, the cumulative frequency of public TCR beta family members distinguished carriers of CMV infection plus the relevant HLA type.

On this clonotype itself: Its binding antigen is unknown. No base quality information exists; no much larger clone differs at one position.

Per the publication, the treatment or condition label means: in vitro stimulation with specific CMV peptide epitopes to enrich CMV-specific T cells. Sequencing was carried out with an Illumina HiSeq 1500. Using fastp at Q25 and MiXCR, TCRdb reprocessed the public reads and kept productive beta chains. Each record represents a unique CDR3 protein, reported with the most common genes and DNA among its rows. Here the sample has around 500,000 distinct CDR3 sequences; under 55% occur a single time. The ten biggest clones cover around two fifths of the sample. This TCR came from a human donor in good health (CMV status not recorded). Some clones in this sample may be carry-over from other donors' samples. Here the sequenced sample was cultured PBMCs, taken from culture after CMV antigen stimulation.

The DNA sequence is TGTGCCAGCGCGGGCAATAAAAAAATGAGGCCCTACGAGCAGTACTTC. Protein translation: CASAGNKKMRPYEQYF. This chain joins TRBV7-3 to TRBJ2-7; a weak D assignment points to TRBD2 (5 bases agree). CDR1 and CDR2 (SGHTA, FQGTGA) derive from the germline V gene. Cut back by 8 bases and 2 bases, the V and J ends lie 22 bases apart. Including the terminal cysteine and phenylalanine, the CDR3 comprises 16 residues. This entry keeps only the CDR3 DNA: 48 bases, framed from base 1.